This entry describes one TCR beta chain. The antigen is unknown. The data originate from a study of chemoradiotherapy in HPV16-positive cancers. General study findings and limits: Candidate HPV-specific clones and E7-related TCR motifs grew in tumor during treatment.

Germline CDR1 and CDR2: SGHNT and YENEEA. V was pared by 1 base and J by 2 bases, with 11 bases between. The CDR3 length is 15 residues. Data came from immunoSEQ multiplex PCR; TCRdb stores just in-frame clones and leaves some out. The sample has around 15,000 clones; under 80% are singletons. This TCR came from a human donor with HPV-associated anogenital cancer. This chain joins TRBV11-3 and TRBJ2-5; D remains unclear. The sample here was taken from a patient who underwent chemoradiotherapy. Written as DNA, the CDR3 is TGTGCCAGCAGCTTAGTGGCAGCTGAGCAAGAGACCCAGTACTTC. Protein sequence: CASSLVAAEQETQYF.